This T cell receptor beta chain was identified in a study of T-cell memory formation after mild COVID-19. This clonotype has only a few counts. One entry per CDR3 protein results from TCRdb running MiXCR on the 5' RACE reads. The table records about 390,000 distinct CDR3 sequences, roughly 20% of them present only once. CDR1 is DFQATT and CDR2 is SNEGSKA in the germline V gene (reference sequence). V was cut by 3 bases and J by 4 bases, with 16 bases left in between. This CDR3 has 15 amino acids. This receptor was identified in an adult woman who had mild COVID-19 (a few samples of this study predate the infection). Cell type and time point are not known. This chain uses TRBV20-1 with TRBJ2-1; no clear D gene. Sequencing was carried out using PBMCs or a T cell subset sorted from them (not recorded which). The CDR3 sequence is CSASIGPRRYNEQFF. CDR3 in DNA: TGCAGTGCTAGTATTGGCCCACGTCGTTACAATGAGCAGTTCTTC.